The next 18 T cell receptor beta chains were all read from a single sample in a study of Graves' ophthalmopathy and Graves' hyperthyroidism. Amplified material comprised TCR beta CDR3 regions derived from RNA transcripts. Amplification began with first-round RT-PCR using HTBI primers, then second-round multiplex PCR was performed. TCRdb passed the multiplex PCR reads through MiXCR, listing each CDR3 protein once. The sample records 650,000 to 900,000 distinct CDR3 sequences, 40% being singletons. The sequencing sample was made of peripheral blood. The receptors here all came from an adult man with Graves' ophthalmopathy.

CDR3 bases: TGTGCCAGCAGCCAAACACCGTTGGGACTAGCGGGAGGAAACCAAGAGACCCAGTACTTC. Translating gives CASSQTPLGLAGGNQETQYF. The chain links TRBV7-2 to TRBJ2-5; TRBD2 matches at 15 bases. V lost 5 bases, J lost 0 bases, and 13 bases stayed unmatched. This CDR3 is built from 20 residues. The V gene's germline CDR1 is SGHTA and CDR2 FQGNSA.

The V call is TRBV25-1, the J call TRBJ1-1; 8 bases align to TRBD1. This CDR3 has 14 amino acids. V trimming: 6 bases; J trimming: 5 bases; junction bases outside the gene matches: 8. CDR1 MGHDK and CDR2 SYGVNS come from the germline V gene. The CDR3: CASRRTGYFTEAFF. The CDR3 region has the DNA TGTGCCAGCAGGAGGACAGGGTACTTTACTGAAGCTTTCTTT.

The chain uses TRBV20-1 and TRBJ1-5; D unresolved. Per germline, CDR1 DFQATT and CDR2 SNEGSKA (reference sequence). The V end was cut by 3 bases, the J end by 7 bases, with 7 bases between. There are 11 residues in the CDR3. Here the CDR3 reads CSASGRQPQHF. CDR3 DNA sequence: TGCAGTGCTAGTGGTCGCCAGCCCCAGCATTTT.

The chain couples TRBV7-2 to TRBJ1-2; D is unresolved. CDR3 size: 14 residues. V was clipped by 5 bases and J by 3 bases, with 13 bases between them. Germline assignment: CDR1 SGHTA and CDR2 FQGNSA. The CDR3 sequence: CASSMDGGDYGYTF. CDR3 DNA sequence: TGTGCCAGCAGCATGGACGGTGGGGACTATGGCTACACCTTC.

This clonotype was seen many times. The V gene is TRBV2, the J gene TRBJ1-1; D possibly corresponds to TRBD1 (5 bases). CDR3 size: 13 residues. Trimming removed 7 bases from V and 2 bases from J, with 11 bases in between. CDR1 and CDR2 (germline): SNHLY, FYNNEI. The CDR3 protein is CASIYGDNTEAFF. CDR3 coding DNA: TGTGCCAGCATCTATGGGGACAACACTGAAGCTTTCTTT.

This clonotype has more than one count but fewer than ten. The chain carries TRBV25-1 and TRBJ1-1, with D unresolved. Trimming cost V 11 bases and J 3 bases, with 16 bases left between them. There are 13 residues in the CDR3. The germline V gene encodes CDR1 MGHDK and CDR2 SYGVNS. Here the CDR3 reads CAWSGPLDTEAFF. In nucleotides, the CDR3 is TGTGCCTGGAGTGGTCCTCTGGACACTGAAGCTTTCTTT.

This clonotype was counted ten times or more. The V gene is TRBV20-1, the J gene TRBJ2-7; D not certain. The CDR3 loop spans 13 amino acids. Germline CDR1 and CDR2: DFQATT and SNEGSKA (reference sequence). Trimming left V 2 bases short and J 2 bases short, with 10 bases between. The CDR3 sequence: CSARRAYTYEQYF. The CDR3, as DNA: TGCAGTGCTAGACGAGCGTATACCTACGAGCAGTACTTC.

This chain's CDR3 is CAWSVRVGGELFF. The CDR3 DNA reads as TGTGCCTGGAGTGTACGCGTAGGTGGGGAGCTGTTTTTT. The genes are TRBV19 and TRBJ2-2, with D uncertain. The CDR3 runs 13 residues. V lost 11 bases and J 8 bases, leaving 18 bases between the germline ends. CDR1 LNHDA and CDR2 SQIVND come from the germline V gene (reference sequence).

On this clonotype itself: A single base separates this from a much larger clone, so it may be a read error. This chain joins TRBV10-3 and TRBJ2-7; TRBD1 agrees at 7 bases. V gave up 3 bases and J gave up 2 bases; unmatched junction bases: 4. CDR3 length equals 14 residues. Looked up from germline, CDR1 is ENHRY and CDR2 is SYGVKD. The CDR3 coding sequence is TGTGCCATCAGTGATAGACAGGGCGCCTACGAGCAGTACTTC. It codes for CAISDRQGAYEQYF.

This chain links TRBV20-1 with TRBJ1-2; tentatively, D is TRBD1 (5 bases). CDR3 length: 12 residues. The germline V and J ends were trimmed by 2 bases and 7 bases, with 11 bases remaining between them. Germline V gives CDR1 DFQATT, CDR2 SNEGSKA (reference sequence). CDR3 sequence (DNA): TGCAGTGCTAGAACCCAGGGAAGTGGCTACACCTTC. This translates into CSARTQGSGYTF.

The V gene is TRBV2, the J gene TRBJ2-7, with 11 positions matching TRBD2. CDR1 is SNHLY, CDR2 FYNNEI, per germline. This CDR3 spans 19 amino acids. Losses at the gene ends were 6 bases for V and 1 base for J; bases not matched to a gene: 17. The CDR3 loop reads CASSFSSGRSLASSYEQYF. In DNA, the CDR3 is TGTGCCAGCAGCTTCTCTAGCGGGAGGTCCTTAGCCTCATCCTACGAGCAGTACTTC.

This clonotype was recorded only once. This may stem from a read error, because a much larger clone lies one nucleotide away. The chain joins TRBV10-3 to TRBJ1-2; unclear D gene. This CDR3 contains 12 residues. Germline-derived CDR1 and CDR2 are ENHRY and SYGVKD. This CDR3 reads CAVSETVFSYTF. The CDR3 nucleotides read TGTGCCGTCAGTGAAACCGTTTTTAGCTACACCTTC.

This chain connects TRBV6-6 to TRBJ2-5; D is unclear. CDR3 size: 16 residues. The germline gives CDR1 MNHNY, CDR2 SVGAGI (reference sequence). Trimming took 2 bases from V and 0 from J, leaving 13 bases between them. CDR3 nucleotides: TGTGCCAGCAGTTACCTTGGGCCCCGGGACCAAGAGACCCAGTACTTC. Translated: CASSYLGPRDQETQYF.

The rearrangement uses TRBV12-5 and TRBJ2-2, with 15 bases lining up with TRBD2. CDR3 length equals 16 residues. CDR1 and CDR2 from the germline V gene are LGHNT and FRNRAP. CDR3 bases: TGTGCCAGCAGGAGGACTAGCGGGGGGGACACCGGGGAGCTGTTTTTT. It yields the protein CASRRTSGGDTGELFF.

The gene calls are TRBV4-2 and TRBJ1-2; possibly TRBD1 for D (5 bases). CDR3 size: 13 residues. V was shortened by 6 bases and J by 7 bases, with 15 bases between the two germline ends. Per the germline V gene, CDR1 is LGHNA and CDR2 is YNFKEQ. This chain's CDR3 is CASSPRGESGYTF. CDR3 DNA: TGTGCCAGCAGTCCCCGAGGGGAGAGTGGCTACACCTTC.

Many counts were recorded for this clonotype. This chain uses TRBV29-1 with TRBJ1-1, with 9 bases aligning to TRBD1. The germline CDR1 and CDR2 sequences are SQVTM and ANQGSEA. After removal of 6 bases from V and 3 bases from J, the junction contained 5 bases not matched to a gene. The CDR3 consists of 13 residues. CDR3 region: CSVGQGMDTEAFF. The CDR3 bases are TGCAGCGTGGGACAGGGAATGGACACTGAAGCTTTCTTT.

Regarding this clonotype: A much more abundant neighbour one base away suggests this may be a read error. The chain is built from TRBV7-9 and TRBJ2-7, with 7 bases lining up with TRBD2. J gave up 2 bases and V 4 bases, and 8 bases lay outside the gene matches. Per the germline V gene, CDR1 is SEHNR and CDR2 is FQNEAQ (reference sequence). This CDR3 comprises 15 residues. The CDR3 nucleotides are TGTGCCAGCAGCTGGGGAGGGGAAGGCCCCTACGAGCAGTACTTC. It specifies CASSWGGEGPYEQYF. The whole variable domain, filled in from reference TRBV7-9 and TRBJ2-7, reads DTGVSQNPRHKITKRGQNVTFRCDPISEHNRLYWYRQTLGQGPEFLTYFQNEAQLEKSRLLSDRFSAERPKGSFSTLEIQRTEQGDSAMYLCASSWGGEGPYEQYFGPGTRLTVT.

A note on this clonotype: This may come from a read error, since a much larger clone is one base off. The rearrangement joins TRBV7-3 to TRBJ1-6; 8 positions match TRBD1. CDR3 length equals 13 residues. J was trimmed by 11 bases and V by 5 bases; bases with no gene match: 5. Per germline, CDR1 SGHTA and CDR2 FQGTGA. CDR3: CASSGDRNPPLHF. The CDR3, as DNA: TGTGCCAGCAGCGGGGACAGGAATCCACCCCTCCACTTT. The full variable domain, with the rest looked up from reference TRBV7-3 and TRBJ1-6, is GAGVSQTPSNKVTEKGKYVELRCDPISGHTALYWYRQSLGQGPEFLIYFQGTGAADDSGLPNDRFFAVRPEGSVSTLKIQRTERGDSAVYLCASSGDRNPPLHFGNGTRLTVT.